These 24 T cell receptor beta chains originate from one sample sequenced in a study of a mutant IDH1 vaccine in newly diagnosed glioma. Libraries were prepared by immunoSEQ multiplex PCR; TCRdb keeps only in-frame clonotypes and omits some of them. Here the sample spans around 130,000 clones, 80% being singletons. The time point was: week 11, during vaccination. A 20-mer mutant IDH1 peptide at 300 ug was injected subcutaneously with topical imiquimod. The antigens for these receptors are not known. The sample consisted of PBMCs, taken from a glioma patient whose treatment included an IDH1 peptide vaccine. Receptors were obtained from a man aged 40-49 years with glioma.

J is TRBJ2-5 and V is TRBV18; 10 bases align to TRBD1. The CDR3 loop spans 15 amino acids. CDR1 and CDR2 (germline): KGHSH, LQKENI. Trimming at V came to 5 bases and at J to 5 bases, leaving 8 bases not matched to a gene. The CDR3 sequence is CASSTTMDRGETQYF. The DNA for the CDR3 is TGTGCCAGCTCAACAACAATGGACAGGGGGGAGACCCAGTACTTC. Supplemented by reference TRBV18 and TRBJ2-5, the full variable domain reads NAGVMQNPRHLVRRRGQEARLRCSPMKGHSHVYWYRQLPEEGLKFMVYLQKENIIDESGMPKERFSAEFPKEGPSILRIQQVVRGDSAAYFCASSTTMDRGETQYFGPGTRLLVL.

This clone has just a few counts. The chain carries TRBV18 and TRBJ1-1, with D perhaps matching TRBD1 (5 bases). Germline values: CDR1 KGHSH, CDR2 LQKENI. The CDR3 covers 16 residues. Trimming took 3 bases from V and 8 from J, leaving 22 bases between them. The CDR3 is CASSPHQGLVTKEAFF. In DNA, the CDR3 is TGTGCCAGCTCACCCCATCAGGGTTTGGTCACTAAAGAAGCTTTCTTT.

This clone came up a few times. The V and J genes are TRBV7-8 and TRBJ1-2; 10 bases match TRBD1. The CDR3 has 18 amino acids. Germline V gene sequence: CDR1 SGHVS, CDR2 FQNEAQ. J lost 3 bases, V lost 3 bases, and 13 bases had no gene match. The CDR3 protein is CASSFMGAGTGADYGYTF. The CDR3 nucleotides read TGTGCCAGCAGCTTTATGGGGGCCGGGACAGGGGCCGACTATGGCTACACCTTC.

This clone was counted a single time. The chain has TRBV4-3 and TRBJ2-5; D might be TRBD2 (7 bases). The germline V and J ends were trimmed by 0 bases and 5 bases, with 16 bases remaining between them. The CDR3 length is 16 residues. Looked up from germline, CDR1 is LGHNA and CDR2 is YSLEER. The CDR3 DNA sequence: TGCGCCAGCAGCCAAGATCTAGGTGGGAGGGGGGAGACCCAGTACTTC. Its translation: CASSQDLGGRGETQYF.

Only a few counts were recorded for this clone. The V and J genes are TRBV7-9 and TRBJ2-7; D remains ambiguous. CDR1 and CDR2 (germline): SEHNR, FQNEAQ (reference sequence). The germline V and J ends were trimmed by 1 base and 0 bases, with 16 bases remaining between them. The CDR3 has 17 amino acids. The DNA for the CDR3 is TGTGCCAGCAGCTTAGTGGGCCGGGCAGAAAGCTCCTACGAGCAGTACTTC. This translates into CASSLVGRAESSYEQYF.

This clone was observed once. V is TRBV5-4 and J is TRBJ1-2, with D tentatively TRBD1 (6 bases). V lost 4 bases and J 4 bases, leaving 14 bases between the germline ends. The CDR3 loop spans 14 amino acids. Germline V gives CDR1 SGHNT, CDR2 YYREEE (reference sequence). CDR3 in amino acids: CASSQRQELYGYTF. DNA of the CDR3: TGTGCCAGCAGCCAAAGACAGGAACTCTATGGCTACACCTTC.

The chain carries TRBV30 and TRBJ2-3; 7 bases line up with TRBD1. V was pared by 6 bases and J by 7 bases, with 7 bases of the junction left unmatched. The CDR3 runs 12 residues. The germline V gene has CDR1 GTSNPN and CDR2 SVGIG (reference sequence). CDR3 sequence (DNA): TGTGCCTGCTTGACAGGGTTAAATACGCAGTATTTT. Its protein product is CACLTGLNTQYF.

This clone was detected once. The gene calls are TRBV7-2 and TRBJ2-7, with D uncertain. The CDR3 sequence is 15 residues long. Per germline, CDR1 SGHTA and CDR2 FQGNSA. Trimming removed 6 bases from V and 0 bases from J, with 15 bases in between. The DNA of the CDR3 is TGTGCCAGCAGTTCGGCCCCGGGTAGCTCCTACGAGCAGTACTTC. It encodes CASSSAPGSSYEQYF.

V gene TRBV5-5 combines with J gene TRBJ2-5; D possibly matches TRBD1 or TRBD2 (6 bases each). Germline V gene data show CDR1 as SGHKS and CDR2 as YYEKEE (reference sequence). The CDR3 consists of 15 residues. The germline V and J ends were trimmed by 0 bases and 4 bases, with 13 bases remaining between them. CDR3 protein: CASSLGDGGRETQYF. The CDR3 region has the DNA TGTGCCAGCAGCTTGGGAGACGGGGGCAGAGAGACCCAGTACTTC.

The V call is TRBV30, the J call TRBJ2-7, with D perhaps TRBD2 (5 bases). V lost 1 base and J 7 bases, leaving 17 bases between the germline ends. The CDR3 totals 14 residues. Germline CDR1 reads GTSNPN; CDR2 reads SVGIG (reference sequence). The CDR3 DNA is TGTGCCTGGAGTGCACCGGGATCATCGGGGGAGCAGTACTTC. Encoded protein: CAWSAPGSSGEQYF.

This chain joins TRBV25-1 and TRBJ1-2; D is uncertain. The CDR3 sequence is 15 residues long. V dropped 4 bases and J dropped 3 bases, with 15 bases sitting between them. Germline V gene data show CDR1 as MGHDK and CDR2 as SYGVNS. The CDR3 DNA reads TGTGCCAGCAGTGCCCCGTCAGCTCCGTACTATGGCTACACCTTC. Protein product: CASSAPSAPYYGYTF.

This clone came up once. Here the CDR3 DNA reads TGTGCCAGCTCACCGGAACGGTATAGCAATCAGCCCCAGCATTTT. Residues: CASSPERYSNQPQHF. The rearrangement joins TRBV18 to TRBJ1-5; D is unresolved. The CDR3 spans 15 residues. Germline CDR1 reads KGHSH; CDR2 reads LQKENI. Trimming stripped 3 bases from V and 0 bases from J, with 9 bases between. The full variable domain, completed using reference TRBV18 and TRBJ1-5, is NAGVMQNPRHLVRRRGQEARLRCSPMKGHSHVYWYRQLPEEGLKFMVYLQKENIIDESGMPKERFSAEFPKEGPSILRIQQVVRGDSAAYFCASSPERYSNQPQHFGDGTRLSIL.

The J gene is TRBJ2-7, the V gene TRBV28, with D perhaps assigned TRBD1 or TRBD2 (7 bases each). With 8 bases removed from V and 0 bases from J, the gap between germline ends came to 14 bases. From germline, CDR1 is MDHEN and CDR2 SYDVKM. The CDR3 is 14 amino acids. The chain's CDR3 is CASHQGGSSYEQYF. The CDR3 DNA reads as TGTGCCAGCCACCAGGGGGGGAGCTCCTACGAGCAGTACTTC.

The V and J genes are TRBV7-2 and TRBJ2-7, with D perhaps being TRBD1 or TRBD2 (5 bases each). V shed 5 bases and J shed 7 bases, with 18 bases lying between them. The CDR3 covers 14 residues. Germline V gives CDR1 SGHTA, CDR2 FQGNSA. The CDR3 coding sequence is TGTGCCAGCAGCCTGACGAGCTCGTGGGGGGAGCAGTACTTC. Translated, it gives CASSLTSSWGEQYF.

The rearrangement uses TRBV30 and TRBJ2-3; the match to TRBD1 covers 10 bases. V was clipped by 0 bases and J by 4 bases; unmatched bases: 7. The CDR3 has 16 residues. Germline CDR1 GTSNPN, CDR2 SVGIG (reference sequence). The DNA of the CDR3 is TGTGCCTGGAGTGTACCCCGGACAGGGGGGTCAGATACGCAGTATTTT. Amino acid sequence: CAWSVPRTGGSDTQYF.

The CDR3 region is CASSYRSVSGNTIYF. For the CDR3, the DNA is TGTGCCAGCAGCTACAGGAGTGTCTCTGGAAACACCATATATTTT. The V call is TRBV7-8, the J call TRBJ1-3, with D maybe TRBD1 (5 bases). Germline V gene sequence: CDR1 SGHVS, CDR2 FQNEAQ. The CDR3 totals 15 residues. V lost 4 bases to trimming and J lost 0 bases, with 10 bases between them.

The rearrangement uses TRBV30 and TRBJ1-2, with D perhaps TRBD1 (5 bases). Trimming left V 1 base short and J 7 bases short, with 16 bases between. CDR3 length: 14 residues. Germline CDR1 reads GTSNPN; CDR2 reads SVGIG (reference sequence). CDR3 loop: CAWSEAGPSIGYTF. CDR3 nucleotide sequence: TGTGCCTGGAGTGAGGCAGGGCCTTCGATTGGCTACACCTTC.

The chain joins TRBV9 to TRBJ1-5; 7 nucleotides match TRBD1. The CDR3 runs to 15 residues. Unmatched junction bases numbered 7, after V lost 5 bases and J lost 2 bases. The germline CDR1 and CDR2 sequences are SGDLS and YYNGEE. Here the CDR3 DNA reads TGTGCCAGCAGTCGTTCGGGGACAGGCAATCAGCCCCAGCATTTT. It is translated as CASSRSGTGNQPQHF.

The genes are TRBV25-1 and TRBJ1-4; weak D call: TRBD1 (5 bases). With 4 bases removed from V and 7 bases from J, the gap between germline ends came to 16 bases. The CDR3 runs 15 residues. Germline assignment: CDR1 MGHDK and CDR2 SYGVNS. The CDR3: CASSALGGGGEKLFF. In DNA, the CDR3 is TGTGCCAGCAGTGCCCTTGGTGGGGGAGGTGAAAAACTGTTTTTT.

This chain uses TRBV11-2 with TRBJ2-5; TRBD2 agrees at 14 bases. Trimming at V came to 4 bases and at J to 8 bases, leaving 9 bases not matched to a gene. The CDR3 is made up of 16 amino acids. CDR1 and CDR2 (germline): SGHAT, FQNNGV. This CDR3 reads CASSWGLAGAVRTQYF. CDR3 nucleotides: TGTGCCAGCAGCTGGGGACTAGCGGGGGCAGTTAGAACCCAGTACTTC.

The chain's CDR3 is CASSIGQGGLSGNTIYF. In DNA form, the CDR3 reads TGTGCCAGCAGCATCGGACAGGGGGGACTCTCTGGAAACACCATATATTTT. The J gene is TRBJ1-3, the V gene TRBV5-4, with TRBD1 matching 10 bases. The germline V gene encodes CDR1 SGHNT and CDR2 YYREEE (reference sequence). V lost 4 bases, J lost 0 bases, and 7 bases stayed unmatched. There are 17 residues in the CDR3. The full variable domain, rest sourced from reference TRBV5-4 and TRBJ1-3, is ETGVTQSPTHLIKTRGQQVTLRCSSQSGHNTVSWYQQALGQGPQFIFQYYREEENGRGNFPPRFSGLQFPNYSSELNVNALELDDSALYLCASSIGQGGLSGNTIYFGEGSWLTVV.

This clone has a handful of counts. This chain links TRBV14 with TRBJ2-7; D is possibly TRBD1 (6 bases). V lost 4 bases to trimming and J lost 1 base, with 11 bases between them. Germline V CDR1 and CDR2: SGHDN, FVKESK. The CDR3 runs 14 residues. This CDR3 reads CASSPFQGSYEQYF. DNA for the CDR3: TGTGCCAGCAGCCCCTTTCAGGGGTCCTACGAGCAGTACTTC. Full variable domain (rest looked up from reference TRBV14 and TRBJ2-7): EAGVTQFPSHSVIEKGQTVTLRCDPISGHDNLYWYRRVMGKEIKFLLHFVKESKQDESGMPNNRFLAERTGGTYSTLKVQPAELEDSGVYFCASSPFQGSYEQYFGPGTRLTVT.

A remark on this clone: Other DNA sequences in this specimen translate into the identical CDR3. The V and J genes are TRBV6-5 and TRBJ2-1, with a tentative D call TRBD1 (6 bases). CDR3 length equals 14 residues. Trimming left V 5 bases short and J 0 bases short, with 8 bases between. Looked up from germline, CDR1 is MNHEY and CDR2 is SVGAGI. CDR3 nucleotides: TGTGCCAGCAGTAGAGGGGGCTCCTACAATGAGCAGTTCTTC. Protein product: CASSRGGSYNEQFF.

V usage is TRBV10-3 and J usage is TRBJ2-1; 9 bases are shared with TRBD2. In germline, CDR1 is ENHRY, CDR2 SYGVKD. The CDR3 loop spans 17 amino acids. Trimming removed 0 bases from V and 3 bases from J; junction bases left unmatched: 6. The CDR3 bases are TGTGCCATCAGTGAGTCGATGGCTAGCGGGGACTACAATGAGCAGTTCTTC. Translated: CAISESMASGDYNEQFF.